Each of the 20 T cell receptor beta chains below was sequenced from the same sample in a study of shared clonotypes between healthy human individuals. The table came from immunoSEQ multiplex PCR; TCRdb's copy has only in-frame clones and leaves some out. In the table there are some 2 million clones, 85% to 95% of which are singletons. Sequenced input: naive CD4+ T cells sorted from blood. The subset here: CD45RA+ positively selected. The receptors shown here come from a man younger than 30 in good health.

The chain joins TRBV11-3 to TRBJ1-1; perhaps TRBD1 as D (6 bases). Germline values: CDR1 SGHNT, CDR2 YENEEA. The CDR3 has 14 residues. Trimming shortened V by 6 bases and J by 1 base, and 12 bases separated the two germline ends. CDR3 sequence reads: CASSAGHPNTEAFF. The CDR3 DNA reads TGTGCCAGCAGTGCGGGACACCCGAACACTGAAGCTTTCTTT.

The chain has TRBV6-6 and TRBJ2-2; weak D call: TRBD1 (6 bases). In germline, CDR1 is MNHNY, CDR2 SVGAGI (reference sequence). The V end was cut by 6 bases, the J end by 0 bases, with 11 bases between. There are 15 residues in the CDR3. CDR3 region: CASREGQSNTGELFF. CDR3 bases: TGTGCCAGCAGAGAGGGACAATCGAACACCGGGGAGCTGTTTTTT.

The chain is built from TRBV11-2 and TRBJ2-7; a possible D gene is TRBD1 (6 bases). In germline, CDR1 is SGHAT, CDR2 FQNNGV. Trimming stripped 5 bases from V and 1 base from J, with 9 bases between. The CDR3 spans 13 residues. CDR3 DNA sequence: TGTGCCAGCAGCAATACAGGGTCCTACGAGCAGTACTTC. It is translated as CASSNTGSYEQYF.

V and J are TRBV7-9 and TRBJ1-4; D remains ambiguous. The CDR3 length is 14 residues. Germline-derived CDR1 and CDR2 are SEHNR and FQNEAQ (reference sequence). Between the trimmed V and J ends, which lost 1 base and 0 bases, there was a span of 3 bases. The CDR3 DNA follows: TGTGCCAGCAGCTTAGATGCAACTAATGAAAAACTGTTTTTT. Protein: CASSLDATNEKLFF.

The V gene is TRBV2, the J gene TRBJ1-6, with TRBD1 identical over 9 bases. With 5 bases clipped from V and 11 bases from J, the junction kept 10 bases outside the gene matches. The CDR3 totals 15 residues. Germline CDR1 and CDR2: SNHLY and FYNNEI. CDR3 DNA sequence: TGTGCCAGCAGTACCGGGACAGGGACGGGGACACCCCTCCACTTT. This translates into CASSTGTGTGTPLHF.

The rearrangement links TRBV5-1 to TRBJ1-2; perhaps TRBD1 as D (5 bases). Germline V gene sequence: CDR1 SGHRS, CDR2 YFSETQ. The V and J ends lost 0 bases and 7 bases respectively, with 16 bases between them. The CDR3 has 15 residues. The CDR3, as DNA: TGCGCCAGCAGCTTGGCTGGCAGGGATGGATTTGGCTACACCTTC. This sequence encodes CASSLAGRDGFGYTF.

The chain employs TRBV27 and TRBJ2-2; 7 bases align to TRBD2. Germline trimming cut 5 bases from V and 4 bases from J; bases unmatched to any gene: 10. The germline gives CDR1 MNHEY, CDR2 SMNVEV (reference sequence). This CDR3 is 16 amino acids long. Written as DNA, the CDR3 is TGTGCCAGCAGTGGTTATCACGGCGGGAGCACCGGGGAGCTGTTTTTT. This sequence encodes CASSGYHGGSTGELFF.

CDR3 sequence reads: CASSLGQGWTDTQYF. The CDR3 coding sequence is TGCGCCAGCAGTCTCGGACAGGGGTGGACAGATACGCAGTATTTT. The chain has TRBV10-1 and TRBJ2-3; 9 nucleotides agree with TRBD1. CDR3 length: 15 residues. V gave up 5 bases and J gave up 3 bases; unmatched junction bases: 6. Germline V gives CDR1 WNHNN, CDR2 SYGVQD (reference sequence).

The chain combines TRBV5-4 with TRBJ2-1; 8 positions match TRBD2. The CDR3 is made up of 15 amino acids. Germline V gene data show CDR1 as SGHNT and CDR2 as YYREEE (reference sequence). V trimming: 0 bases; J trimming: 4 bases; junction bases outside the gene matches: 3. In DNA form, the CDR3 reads TGTGCCAGCAGCTTGGTAGCGGGGAGATACAATGAGCAGTTCTTC. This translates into CASSLVAGRYNEQFF.

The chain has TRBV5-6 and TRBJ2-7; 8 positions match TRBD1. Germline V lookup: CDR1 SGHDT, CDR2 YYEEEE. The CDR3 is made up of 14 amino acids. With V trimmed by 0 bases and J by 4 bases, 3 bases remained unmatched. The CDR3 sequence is CASSLGGQVYEQYF. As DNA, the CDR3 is TGTGCCAGCAGCTTGGGGGGACAGGTATACGAGCAGTACTTC.

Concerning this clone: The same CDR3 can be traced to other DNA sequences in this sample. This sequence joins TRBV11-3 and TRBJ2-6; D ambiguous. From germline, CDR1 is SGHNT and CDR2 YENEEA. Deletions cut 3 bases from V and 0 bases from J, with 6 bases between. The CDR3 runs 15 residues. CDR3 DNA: TGTGCCAGCAGCTTGGGCGGCTCTGGGGCCAACGTCCTGACTTTC. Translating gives CASSLGGSGANVLTF.

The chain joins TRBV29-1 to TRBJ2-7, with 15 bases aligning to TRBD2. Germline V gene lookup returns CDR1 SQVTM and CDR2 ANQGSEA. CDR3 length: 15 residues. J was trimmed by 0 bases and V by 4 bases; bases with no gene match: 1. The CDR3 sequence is CSVGTSGRVSYEQYF. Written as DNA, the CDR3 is TGCAGCGTTGGGACTAGCGGGAGGGTCTCCTACGAGCAGTACTTC.

CDR3 amino acids: CASSVDWGPPLHF. In nucleotides, the CDR3 is TGTGCCAGCAGCGTAGATTGGGGACCACCCCTCCACTTT. This chain uses TRBV9 with TRBJ1-6, with D maybe TRBD1 (5 bases). The CDR3 has 13 amino acids. V was trimmed by 0 bases and J by 11 bases, leaving 9 bases between them. From germline, CDR1 is SGDLS and CDR2 YYNGEE.

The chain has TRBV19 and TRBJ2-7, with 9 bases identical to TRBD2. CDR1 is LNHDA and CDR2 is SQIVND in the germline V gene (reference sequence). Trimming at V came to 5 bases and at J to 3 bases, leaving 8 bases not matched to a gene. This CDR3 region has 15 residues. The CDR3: CASSSAGGAYYEQYF. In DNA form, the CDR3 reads TGTGCCAGTAGTTCAGCGGGAGGCGCATACTACGAGCAGTACTTC.

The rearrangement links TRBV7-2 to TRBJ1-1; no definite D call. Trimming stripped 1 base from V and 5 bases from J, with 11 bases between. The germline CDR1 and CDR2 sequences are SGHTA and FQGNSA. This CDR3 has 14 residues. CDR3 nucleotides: TGTGCCAGCAGCTTAGTTTATAGTGGGACTGAAGCTTTCTTT. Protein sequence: CASSLVYSGTEAFF.

Here the CDR3 reads CASRSSNSPLHF. CDR3 coding DNA: TGTGCCAGCAGATCCAGTAATTCACCCCTCCACTTT. The genes are TRBV6-5 and TRBJ1-6; D not resolved. V was shortened by 6 bases and J by 6 bases, with 6 bases between the two germline ends. This CDR3 is 12 amino acids long. The V gene's germline CDR1 is MNHEY and CDR2 SVGAGI.

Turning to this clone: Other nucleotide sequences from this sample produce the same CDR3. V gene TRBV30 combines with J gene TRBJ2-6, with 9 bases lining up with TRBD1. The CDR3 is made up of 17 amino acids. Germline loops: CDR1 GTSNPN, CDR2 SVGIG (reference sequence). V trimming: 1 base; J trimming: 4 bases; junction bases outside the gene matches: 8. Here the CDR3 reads CAWSAPGTGFGANVLTF. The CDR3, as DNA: TGTGCCTGGAGTGCTCCCGGGACAGGGTTCGGGGCCAACGTCCTGACTTTC.

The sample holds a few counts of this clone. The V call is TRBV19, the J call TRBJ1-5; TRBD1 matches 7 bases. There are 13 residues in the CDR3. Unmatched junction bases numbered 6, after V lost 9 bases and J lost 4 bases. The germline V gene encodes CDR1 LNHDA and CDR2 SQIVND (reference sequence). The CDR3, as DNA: TGTGCCAGATGGGGACAGCATAATCAGCCCCAGCATTTT. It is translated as CARWGQHNQPQHF.

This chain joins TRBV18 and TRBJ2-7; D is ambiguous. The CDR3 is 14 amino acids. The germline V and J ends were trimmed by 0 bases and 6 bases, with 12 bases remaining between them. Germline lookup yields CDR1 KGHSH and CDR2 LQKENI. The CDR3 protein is CASSPPSLMAEQYF. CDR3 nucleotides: TGTGCCAGCTCACCACCGAGCCTGATGGCCGAGCAGTACTTC.

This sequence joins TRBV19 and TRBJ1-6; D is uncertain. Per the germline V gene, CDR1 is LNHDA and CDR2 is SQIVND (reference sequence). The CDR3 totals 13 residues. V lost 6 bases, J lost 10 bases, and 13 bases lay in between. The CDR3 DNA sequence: TGTGCCAGTAGAGACGGATCCCGATCACCCCTCCACTTT. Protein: CASRDGSRSPLHF.